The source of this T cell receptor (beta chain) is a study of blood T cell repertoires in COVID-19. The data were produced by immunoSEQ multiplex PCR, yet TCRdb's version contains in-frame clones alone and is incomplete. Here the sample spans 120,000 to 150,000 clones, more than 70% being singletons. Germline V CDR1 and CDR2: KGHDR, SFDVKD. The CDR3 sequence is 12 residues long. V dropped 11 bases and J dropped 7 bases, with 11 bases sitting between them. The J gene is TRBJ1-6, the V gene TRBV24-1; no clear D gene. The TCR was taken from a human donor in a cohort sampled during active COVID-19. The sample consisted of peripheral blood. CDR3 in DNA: TGTGCCAAACCGGGAGGGAATTCACCCCTCCACTTT. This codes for CAKPGGNSPLHF.